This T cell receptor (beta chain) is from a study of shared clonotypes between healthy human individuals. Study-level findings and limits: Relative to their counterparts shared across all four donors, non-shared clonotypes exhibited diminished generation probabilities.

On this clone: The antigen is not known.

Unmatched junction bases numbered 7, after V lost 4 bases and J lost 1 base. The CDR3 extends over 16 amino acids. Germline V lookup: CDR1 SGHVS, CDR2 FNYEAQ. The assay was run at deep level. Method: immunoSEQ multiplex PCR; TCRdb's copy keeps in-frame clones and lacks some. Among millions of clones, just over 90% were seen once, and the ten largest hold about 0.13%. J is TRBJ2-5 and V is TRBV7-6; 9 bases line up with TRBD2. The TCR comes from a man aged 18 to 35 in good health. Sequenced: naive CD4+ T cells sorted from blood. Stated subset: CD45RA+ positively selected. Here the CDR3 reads CASSSSSGATQETQYF. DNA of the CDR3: TGTGCCAGCAGCTCTTCTAGCGGGGCGACCCAAGAGACCCAGTACTTC.